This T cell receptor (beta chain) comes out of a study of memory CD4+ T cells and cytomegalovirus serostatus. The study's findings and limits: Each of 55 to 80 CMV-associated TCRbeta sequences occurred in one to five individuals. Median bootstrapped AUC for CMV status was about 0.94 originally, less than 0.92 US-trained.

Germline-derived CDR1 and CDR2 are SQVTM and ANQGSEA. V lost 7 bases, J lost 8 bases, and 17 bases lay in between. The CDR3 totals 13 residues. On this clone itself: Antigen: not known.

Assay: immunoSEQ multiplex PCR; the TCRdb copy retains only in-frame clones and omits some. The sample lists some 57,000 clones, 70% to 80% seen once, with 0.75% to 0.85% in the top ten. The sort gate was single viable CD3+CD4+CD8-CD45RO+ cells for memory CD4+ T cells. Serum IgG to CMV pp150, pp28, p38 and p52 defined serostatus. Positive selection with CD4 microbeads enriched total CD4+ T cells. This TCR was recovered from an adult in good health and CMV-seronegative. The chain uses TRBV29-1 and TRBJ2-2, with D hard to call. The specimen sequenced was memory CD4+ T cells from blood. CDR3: CSARPIASGELFF. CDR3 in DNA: TGCAGCGCTCGCCCAATAGCTTCAGGGGAGCTGTTTTTT.